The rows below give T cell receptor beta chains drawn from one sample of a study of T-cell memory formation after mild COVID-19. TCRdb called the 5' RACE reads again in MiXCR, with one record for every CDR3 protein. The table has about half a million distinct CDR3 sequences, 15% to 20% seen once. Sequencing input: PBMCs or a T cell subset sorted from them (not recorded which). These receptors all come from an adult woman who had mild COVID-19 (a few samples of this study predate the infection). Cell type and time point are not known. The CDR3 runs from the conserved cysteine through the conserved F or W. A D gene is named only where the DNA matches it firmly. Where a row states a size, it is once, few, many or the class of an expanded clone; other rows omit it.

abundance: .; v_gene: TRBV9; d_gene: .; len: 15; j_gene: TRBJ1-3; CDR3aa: CASSVDASSGNTIYF; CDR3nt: TGTGCCAGCAGCGTAGACGCGAGCTCTGGAAACACCATATATTTT
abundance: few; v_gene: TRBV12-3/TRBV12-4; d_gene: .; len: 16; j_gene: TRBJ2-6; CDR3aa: CASSSRGSAGANVLTF; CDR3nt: TGTGCCAGCAGTTCTCGGGGAAGCGCTGGGGCCAACGTCCTGACTTTC
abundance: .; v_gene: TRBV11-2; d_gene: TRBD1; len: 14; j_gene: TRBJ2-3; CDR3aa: CASSRGQGWDTQYF; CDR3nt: TGTGCCAGCAGCCGGGGACAGGGATGGGATACGCAGTATTTT
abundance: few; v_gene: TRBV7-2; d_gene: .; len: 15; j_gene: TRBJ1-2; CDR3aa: CASSLPTGLLYGYTF; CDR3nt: TGTGCCAGCAGCTTACCGACAGGCCTACTCTATGGCTACACCTTC
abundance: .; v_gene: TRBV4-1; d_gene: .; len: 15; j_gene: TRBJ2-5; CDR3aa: CASSQEGLSQETQYF; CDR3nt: TGCGCCAGCAGCCAAGAGGGACTGAGCCAAGAGACCCAGTACTTC
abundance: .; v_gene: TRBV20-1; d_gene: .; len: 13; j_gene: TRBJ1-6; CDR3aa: CSARDSGNSPLHF; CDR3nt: TGCAGTGCTAGGGACAGCGGTAATTCACCCCTCCACTTT
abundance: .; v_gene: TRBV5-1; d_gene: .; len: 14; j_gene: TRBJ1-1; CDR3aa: CASSLQQENTEAFF; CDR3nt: TGCGCCAGCAGCTTGCAACAGGAGAACACTGAAGCTTTCTTT
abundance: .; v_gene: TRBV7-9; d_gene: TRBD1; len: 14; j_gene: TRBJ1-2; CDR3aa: CASSSGTATYGYTF; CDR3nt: TGTGCCAGCAGCTCCGGGACAGCAACCTATGGCTACACCTTC
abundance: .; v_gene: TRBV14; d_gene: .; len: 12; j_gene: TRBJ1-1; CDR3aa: CASSQLNYRAFF; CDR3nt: TGTGCCAGCAGCCAATTAAATTACCGAGCTTTCTTT
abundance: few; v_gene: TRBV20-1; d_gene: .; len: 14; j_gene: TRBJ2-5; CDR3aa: CSALPGTSQETQYF; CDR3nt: TGCAGTGCTCTCCCCGGGACTTCCCAAGAGACCCAGTACTTC
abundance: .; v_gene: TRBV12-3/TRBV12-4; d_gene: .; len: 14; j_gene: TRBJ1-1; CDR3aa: CASSLVNAPLEAFF; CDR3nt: TGTGCCAGCAGTTTAGTGAATGCACCTCTCGAAGCTTTCTTT
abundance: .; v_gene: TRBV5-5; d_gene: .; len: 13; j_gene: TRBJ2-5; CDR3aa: CASSLWQEETQYF; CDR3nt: TGTGCCAGCAGCTTGTGGCAAGAAGAGACCCAGTACTTC
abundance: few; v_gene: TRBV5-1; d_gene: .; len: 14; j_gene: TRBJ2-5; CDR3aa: CASSLPAGGQTQYF; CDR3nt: TGCGCCAGCAGCTTGCCGGCAGGGGGGCAGACCCAGTACTTC
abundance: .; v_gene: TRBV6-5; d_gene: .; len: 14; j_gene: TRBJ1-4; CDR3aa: CASSYDFPNEKLFF; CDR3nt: TGTGCCAGCAGTTATGACTTCCCAAATGAAAAACTGTTTTTT
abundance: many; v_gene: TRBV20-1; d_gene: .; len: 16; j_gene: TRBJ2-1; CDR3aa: CSARTEGGLRSDEQFF; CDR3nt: TGCAGTGCTAGAACTGAAGGCGGCCTGAGAAGCGATGAGCAGTTCTTC
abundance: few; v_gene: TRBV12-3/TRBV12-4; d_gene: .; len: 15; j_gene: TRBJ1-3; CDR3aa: CASSFVGGSGNTIYF; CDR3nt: TGTGCCAGCAGTTTTGTTGGGGGATCTGGAAACACCATATATTTT
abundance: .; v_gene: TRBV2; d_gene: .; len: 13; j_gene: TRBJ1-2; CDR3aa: CASSDRALGGYTF; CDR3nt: TGTGCCAGCAGTGACAGGGCTCTCGGCGGCTACACCTTC
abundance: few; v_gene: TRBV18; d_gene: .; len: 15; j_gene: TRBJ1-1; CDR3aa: CASSPRTALNTEAFF; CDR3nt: TGTGCCAGCTCACCGAGGACAGCATTGAACACTGAAGCTTTCTTT
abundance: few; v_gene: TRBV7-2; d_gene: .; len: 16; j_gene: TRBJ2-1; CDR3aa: CASSLSAFSSYNEQFF; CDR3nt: TGTGCCAGCAGCTTATCCGCGTTTAGCTCCTACAATGAGCAGTTCTTC
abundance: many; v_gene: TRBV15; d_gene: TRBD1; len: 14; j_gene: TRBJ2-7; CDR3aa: CATSRDRGAYEQYF; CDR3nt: TGTGCCACCAGCAGGGACAGGGGCGCCTACGAGCAGTACTTC